In this sample, the clone carrying this T cell receptor beta chain turned up once. Its cognate antigen is unknown. This sample stems from a study of graft-versus-host responses after intestinal transplantation. Germline V lookup: CDR1 MRHNA, CDR2 SNTAGT. The CDR3 runs 15 residues. J was trimmed by 3 bases and V by 4 bases; bases with no gene match: 6. Clones were read by immunoSEQ multiplex PCR, and TCRdb kept only the in-frame ones, dropping some. The table has 80,000 or so clones, about 90% seen once; the top ten hold roughly 0.64%. General study results and limits: Recipient marrow showed GvH clones, some seen first in ileum or blood.

This chain connects TRBV6-4 to TRBJ2-1; the match to TRBD2 covers 7 bases. The clonotype was recovered from a human patient who received an intestinal transplant, so some T cells may come from the graft donor. Sequencing was performed on PBMCs, taken 98 days after intestinal transplantation. The CDR3, as DNA: TGTGCCAGCAGTGTTAGTGGGGGGGACTACAATGAGCAGTTCTTC. Translation: CASSVSGGDYNEQFF.